This T cell receptor beta chain was recorded in a study of technical replicates of blood from a handful of donors. This clone has only a few counts. Clones were read by immunoSEQ multiplex PCR, and TCRdb kept only the in-frame ones, dropping some. The sample yields about 97,000 clones, 96% seen once. This CDR3 comprises 15 residues. Trimming took 4 bases from V and 3 from J, leaving 13 bases between them. Germline V gene data show CDR1 as KGHSH and CDR2 as LQKENI. The chain carries TRBV18 and TRBJ1-5, with D possibly TRBD1 on 6 matching bases. The sequencing input was T cells isolated from PBMCs. The clonotype comes from a human donor in good health. The CDR3 DNA sequence: TGTGCCAGCTCACGCCTTGGACAGAACAATCAGCCCCAGCATTTT. Protein sequence: CASSRLGQNNQPQHF. Full variable domain (remainder filled in from reference TRBV18 and TRBJ1-5): NAGVMQNPRHLVRRRGQEARLRCSPMKGHSHVYWYRQLPEEGLKFMVYLQKENIIDESGMPKERFSAEFPKEGPSILRIQQVVRGDSAAYFCASSRLGQNNQPQHFGDGTRLSIL.